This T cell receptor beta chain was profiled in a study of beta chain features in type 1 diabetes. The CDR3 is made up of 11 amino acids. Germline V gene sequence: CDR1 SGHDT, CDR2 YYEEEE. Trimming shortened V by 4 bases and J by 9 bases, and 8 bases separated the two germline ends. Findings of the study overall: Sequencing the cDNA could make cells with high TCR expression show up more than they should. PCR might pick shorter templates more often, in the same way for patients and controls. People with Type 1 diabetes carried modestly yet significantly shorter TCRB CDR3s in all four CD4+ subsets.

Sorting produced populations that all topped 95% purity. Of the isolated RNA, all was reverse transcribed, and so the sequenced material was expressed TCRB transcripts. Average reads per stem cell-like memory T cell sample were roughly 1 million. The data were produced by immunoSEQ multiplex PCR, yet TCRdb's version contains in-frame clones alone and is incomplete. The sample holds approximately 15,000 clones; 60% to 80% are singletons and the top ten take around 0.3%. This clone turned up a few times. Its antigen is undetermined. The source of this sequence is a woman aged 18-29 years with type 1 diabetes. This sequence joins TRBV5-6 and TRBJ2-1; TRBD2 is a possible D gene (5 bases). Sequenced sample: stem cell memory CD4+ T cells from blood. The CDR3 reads CASSQAGEQFF. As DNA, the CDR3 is TGTGCCAGCAGCCAGGCGGGTGAGCAGTTCTTC.